This entry features one T cell receptor (beta chain) sequence. The data derive from a study of T cell changes during pregnancy in multiple sclerosis. The data were produced by immunoSEQ multiplex PCR, yet TCRdb's version contains in-frame clones alone and is incomplete. The sample consists of roughly 48,000 clones, around 93% of them appearing once. The sequencing here drew on CD8+ T cells from peripheral blood mononuclear cells, taken in the first trimester of pregnancy. The clonotype originates from a female donor with multiple sclerosis, enrolled in a pregnancy study.

CDR3 in amino acids: CASSPGQGADGYTF. The CDR3, as DNA: TGTGCCAGCAGTCCCGGACAGGGGGCGGATGGCTACACCTTC. The rearrangement joins TRBV27 to TRBJ1-2; 11 bases are shared with TRBD1. V trimming: 5 bases; J trimming: 6 bases; junction bases outside the gene matches: 5. Germline V gene lookup returns CDR1 MNHEY and CDR2 SMNVEV (reference sequence). The CDR3 sequence is 14 residues long.